Listed here are 9 T cell receptor beta chains from one sample, sequenced in a study of siplizumab effects on memory and regulatory T cells. TCRdb's table, derived via immunoSEQ multiplex PCR, lists solely in-frame clones and lacks some. The repertoire holds nearly 85,000 clones, with 95% as singletons. The sequenced material came from CD8+ T cells sorted from blood. These receptors all come from a human donor in good health.

The chain links TRBV25-1 to TRBJ2-7, with D hard to call. The germline CDR1 and CDR2 sequences are MGHDK and SYGVNS. The CDR3 length is 12 residues. Trimming cost V 0 bases and J 4 bases, with 4 bases left between them. The CDR3, as DNA: TGTGCCAGCAGTGAATACAATTACGAGCAGTACTTC. This gives the protein CASSEYNYEQYF.

The chain recombines TRBV9 with TRBJ2-2; 7 bases match TRBD2. J gave up 2 bases and V 0 bases, and 10 bases lay outside the gene matches. Germline assignment: CDR1 SGDLS and CDR2 YYNGEE. CDR3 length: 18 residues. The CDR3 bases are TGTGCCAGCAGCGTAGGGGTTCGGCTAGCGGTAAACACCGGGGAGCTGTTTTTT. This gives the protein CASSVGVRLAVNTGELFF.

The J gene is TRBJ2-2, the V gene TRBV5-1; D remains unclear. Trimming removed 1 base at V and 0 bases at J, with 10 bases between. Germline values: CDR1 SGHRS, CDR2 YFSETQ. The CDR3 loop spans 16 amino acids. CDR3 nucleotides: TGCGCCAGCAGCTTGTTGGGGTACACGAACACCGGGGAGCTGTTTTTT. Amino acid sequence: CASSLLGYTNTGELFF.

The chain links TRBV19 to TRBJ2-7; D perhaps matches TRBD1 (5 bases). Trimming left V 2 bases short and J 2 bases short, with 10 bases between. Germline V gene lookup returns CDR1 LNHDA and CDR2 SQIVND (reference sequence). The CDR3 loop spans 14 amino acids. The CDR3 loop reads CASSIMGPTYEQYF. The CDR3 DNA follows: TGTGCCAGTAGTATAATGGGGCCTACCTACGAGCAGTACTTC.

V gene TRBV29-1 combines with J gene TRBJ2-2; D may be TRBD2 (5 bases). The V gene's germline CDR1 is SQVTM and CDR2 ANQGSEA. Trimming took off 7 bases at V and 2 bases at J, with 17 bases between the two ends. CDR3 length: 15 residues. For the CDR3, the DNA is TGCAGCGCGATATCCGGGATTCTAAACACCGGGGAGCTGTTTTTT. Amino acids: CSAISGILNTGELFF.

The chain is built from TRBV9 and TRBJ2-2; weak D call: TRBD1 (6 bases). Germline values: CDR1 SGDLS, CDR2 YYNGEE. V lost 4 bases to trimming and J lost 6 bases, with 16 bases between them. The CDR3 has 15 residues. CDR3 residues: CASSSRRQEAGELFF. As DNA, the CDR3 is TGTGCCAGCAGCTCCCGAAGACAGGAAGCCGGGGAGCTGTTTTTT.

This chain links TRBV11-2 with TRBJ2-1; the D gene is possibly TRBD2 (5 bases). V dropped 2 bases and J dropped 13 bases, with 15 bases sitting between them. The germline CDR1 and CDR2 sequences are SGHAT and FQNNGV. The CDR3 extends over 13 amino acids. The CDR3 DNA is TGTGCCAGCAGCTTAACTAGGACGTCCTTCCAGTTCTTC. Protein product: CASSLTRTSFQFF.

This sequence joins TRBV9 and TRBJ2-7; 10 nucleotides match TRBD2. CDR1 SGDLS and CDR2 YYNGEE come from the germline V gene. Trimming took 7 bases from V and 3 from J; bases not matched to a gene: 4. The CDR3 consists of 13 residues. CDR3 DNA sequence: TGTGCCAGCGGTACTAGCGGGGACTACGAGCAGTACTTC. Residues: CASGTSGDYEQYF.

V and J are TRBV5-4 and TRBJ2-5; possible D gene TRBD1, 8 bases. Germline CDR1 is SGHNT and CDR2 is YYREEE (reference sequence). V lost 3 bases and J 4 bases, leaving 19 bases between the germline ends. The CDR3 runs to 16 residues. The CDR3, as DNA: TGTGCCAGCAGCTCCGGCCCCACAGGGGGGGGAGAGACCCAGTACTTC. Translated: CASSSGPTGGGETQYF.